This T cell receptor (beta chain) derives from a study of OX40 agonist ivuxolimab in advanced cancers. Study at large: Each dose-escalation patient presented with hepatocellular carcinoma, melanoma, renal cell or head and neck cancer. The study's findings and limits: Averaged across samples, CD8+ T cells carried more expanded clones than CD4+ did.

Repertoires were generated with immunoSEQ multiplex PCR, while TCRdb's copy carries only in-frame clones and drops some. The sample lists roughly 63,000 clones; approximately 92% were seen once. This clone was observed a single time. Antigen specificity is unknown. The input for sequencing was CD4+ or CD8+ T cells sorted from blood, taken in a trial of the OX40 agonist ivuxolimab. This clonotype was obtained from an adult with an advanced solid tumor such as melanoma, head and neck, liver or kidney cancer.

The CDR3 spells CSVEDLGIQYF. The CDR3 nucleotides read TGCAGCGTTGAAGATTTGGGTATTCAGTACTTC. V is TRBV29-1 and J is TRBJ2-4; the D is unclear. The CDR3 contains 11 residues. V was shortened by 0 bases and J by 10 bases, with 7 bases between the two germline ends. Germline V gene lookup returns CDR1 SQVTM and CDR2 ANQGSEA.